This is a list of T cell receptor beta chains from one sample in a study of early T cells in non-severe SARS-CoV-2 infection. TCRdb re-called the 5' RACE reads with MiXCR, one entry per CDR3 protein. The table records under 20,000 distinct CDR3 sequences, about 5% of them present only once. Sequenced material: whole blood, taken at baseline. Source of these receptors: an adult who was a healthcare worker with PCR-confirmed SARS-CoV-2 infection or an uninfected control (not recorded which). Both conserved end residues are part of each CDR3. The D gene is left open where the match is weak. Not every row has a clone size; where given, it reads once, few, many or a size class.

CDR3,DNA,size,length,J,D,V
CASSGQGIAYGYTF,TGTGCCAGCTCCGGACAGGGAATCGCCTATGGCTACACCTTC,medium-sized,14,TRBJ1-2,TRBD1,TRBV6-5
CASSKGPINTEAFF,TGTGCCAGCAGCAAGGGACCCATAAACACTGAAGCTTTCTTT,many,14,TRBJ1-1,-,TRBV11-2
CSATASANTDTQYF,TGCAGTGCTACGGCTAGCGCCAACACAGATACGCAGTATTTT,few,14,TRBJ2-3,-,TRBV20-1
CASFLGTNTGELFF,TGTGCCAGCTTCCTAGGAACGAACACCGGGGAGCTGTTTTTT,-,14,TRBJ2-2,-,TRBV19
CASSAGFHGSHEQFF,TGTGCCAGCAGTGCGGGCTTCCACGGGTCGCATGAGCAGTTCTTC,many,15,TRBJ2-1,-,TRBV6-5
CSVESSYNEQFF,TGCAGCGTTGAAAGCAGCTACAATGAGCAGTTCTTC,many,12,TRBJ2-1,-,TRBV29-1
CASSQVSYNEQFF,TGTGCCAGCAGCCAAGTATCCTACAATGAGCAGTTCTTC,many,13,TRBJ2-1,-,TRBV14
CASEFDNYGYTF,TGTGCCAGCGAGTTTGATAACTATGGCTACACCTTC,many,12,TRBJ1-2,-,TRBV25-1
CASSLKRTGPRYEKLFF,TGTGCCAGCAGCTTAAAAAGGACAGGGCCGCGCTATGAAAAACTGTTTTTT,many,17,TRBJ1-4,TRBD1,TRBV7-8
CASSRQSDSQVYGYTF,TGCGCCAGCAGCCGACAAAGCGACAGTCAAGTCTATGGCTACACCTTC,many,16,TRBJ1-2,-,TRBV4-1
CASSPVLHPGLAGGRVETQYF,TGTGCCAGCTCCCCTGTTCTACACCCAGGACTAGCGGGGGGGCGGGTAGAGACCCAGTACTTC,many,21,TRBJ2-5,TRBD2,TRBV27
CASSSRGGLNEQFF,TGTGCCAGCAGCTCGCGGGGGGGCCTCAATGAGCAGTTCTTC,medium-sized,14,TRBJ2-1,TRBD2,TRBV5-4
CASSLAQGTQYF,TGTGCCAGCAGTTTAGCGCAGGGGACCCAGTACTTC,many,12,TRBJ2-5,-,TRBV12-3/TRBV12-4
CASSRNNNQPQHF,TGTGCCAGCAGTCGGAATAACAATCAGCCCCAGCATTTT,medium-sized,13,TRBJ1-5,-,TRBV27
CASSPPSRTSGGTDTQYF,TGTGCCAGCAGTCCTCCCTCTCGGACTAGCGGGGGGACAGATACGCAGTATTTT,many,18,TRBJ2-3,TRBD2,TRBV13
CASSLGGKGGYTF,TGTGCCAGCAGCTTAGGAGGCAAGGGCGGCTACACCTTC,many,13,TRBJ1-2,-,TRBV7-2
CSAIRRNTEAFF,TGCAGCGCAATCAGAAGGAACACTGAAGCTTTCTTT,medium-sized,12,TRBJ1-1,-,TRBV29-1
CASSLGFDPQGGEAFF,TGTGCCAGCAGCTTAGGTTTCGATCCACAGGGGGGTGAAGCTTTCTTT,many,16,TRBJ1-1,TRBD1,TRBV7-9
CASTQGAFYEQYF,TGCGCCAGCACACAGGGGGCTTTCTACGAGCAGTACTTC,many,13,TRBJ2-7,TRBD1,TRBV10-2
CASSITTVEKLFF,TGTGCCAGTAGTATCACTACCGTCGAAAAACTGTTTTTT,few,13,TRBJ1-4,-,TRBV19
CASAGSAYEQYF,TGTGCCAGTGCGGGCTCTGCCTACGAGCAGTACTTC,many,12,TRBJ2-7,-,TRBV6-6
CASSLPSGGYTDTQYF,TGTGCCAGCAGTTTACCTAGCGGGGGGTACACAGATACGCAGTATTTT,many,16,TRBJ2-3,TRBD2,TRBV28
CASSSRDGIGETQYF,TGTGCCAGCAGTTCCCGGGACGGGATCGGGGAGACCCAGTACTTC,many,15,TRBJ2-5,-,TRBV6-2/TRBV6-3
CASSPLFSGTGTGELFF,TGTGCCAGCAGCCCACTCTTCTCCGGGACCGGCACCGGGGAGCTGTTTTTT,many,17,TRBJ2-2,-,TRBV14
CASSLTGEAFF,TGTGCCAGCAGCTTGACAGGTGAAGCTTTCTTT,many,11,TRBJ1-1,-,TRBV5-6
CASNDYLGPGGLNEQFF,TGTGCCAGCAACGACTACCTGGGCCCGGGGGGCCTCAATGAGCAGTTCTTC,many,17,TRBJ2-1,-,TRBV27
CASSGGANYGYTF,TGTGCCTCCTCAGGGGGGGCGAACTATGGCTACACCTTC,many,13,TRBJ1-2,TRBD1,TRBV30
CASSLGTPTDTQYF,TGTGCCAGCAGCTTAGGAACACCAACAGATACGCAGTATTTT,many,14,TRBJ2-3,-,TRBV7-6
CSARTELVPLEQYF,TGCAGTGCCCGAACAGAACTAGTCCCCCTGGAGCAGTACTTC,many,14,TRBJ2-7,-,TRBV20-1
CASSAGRGAFNEQFF,TGTGCCAGCAGCGCGGGGCGGGGGGCTTTTAATGAGCAGTTCTTC,few,15,TRBJ2-1,TRBD2,TRBV12-3/TRBV12-4